The 23 T cell receptor beta chains presented below share a single source sample, sequenced in a study of cytomegalovirus exposure and HLA in healthy donors (dated by TCRdb to the late 2010s). Libraries were made using the immunoSEQ multiplex PCR assay. For the multiplex PCR, a mixture combining 60 forward primers for TCR Vbeta segments and 13 reverse primers for TCR Jbeta segments was used. Sourced from immuneACCESS, this table was stored by TCRdb with only in-frame sequences that have V and J called. A share of the clones is absent; for the studies checked, an unresolved V gene accounts for under half, and the remainder has no known explanation. The sample table contains approximately 190,000 clones; only one count was recorded for approximately 84% of them. The ten top clones hold 2% to 3% of the sample. The sample taken for sequencing was PBMCs. Every receptor here comes from a woman aged 45-59 years in good health and CMV-seropositive.

The rearrangement uses TRBV27 and TRBJ2-2; the D gene is possibly TRBD2 (6 bases). V lost 4 bases and J lost 7, with 16 bases in between. Germline-derived CDR1 and CDR2 are MNHEY and SMNVEV (reference sequence). The length of the CDR3 is 15 residues. CDR3 residues: CASSYARRVGGELFF. The CDR3 coding sequence is TGTGCCAGCAGTTACGCCAGGAGGGTGGGCGGGGAGCTGTTTTTT.

The chain has TRBV5-1 and TRBJ2-5; possible D gene TRBD2, 6 bases. The CDR3 totals 14 residues. Per germline, CDR1 SGHRS and CDR2 YFSETQ. V was clipped by 4 bases and J by 5 bases, with 15 bases between them. The CDR3 protein is CASSARTMTETQYF. DNA for the CDR3: TGCGCCAGCAGCGCCAGGACTATGACGGAGACCCAGTACTTC.

The chain couples TRBV5-8 to TRBJ2-7; the D gene is possibly TRBD1 (6 bases). V lost 4 bases, J lost 4 bases, and 18 bases lay in between. The V gene's germline CDR1 is SGHTS and CDR2 YDEGEE. The CDR3 loop spans 15 amino acids. The DNA for the CDR3 is TGTGCCAGCAGCCCAAGGGGGAAAACCTCTTACGAGCAGTACTTC. Translated, it gives CASSPRGKTSYEQYF.

CDR3 sequence: CAITRQADSPLHF. DNA of the CDR3: TGTGCCATCACGAGACAGGCCGATTCACCCCTCCACTTT. The rearrangement links TRBV10-3 to TRBJ1-6; the D gene is possibly TRBD1 (6 bases). The CDR3 covers 13 residues. CDR1 and CDR2 from the germline V gene are ENHRY and SYGVKD. Between the trimmed V and J ends, which lost 7 bases and 8 bases, there was a span of 12 bases.

With regard to this clone: This specimen includes other DNA sequences encoding the same CDR3. The chain joins TRBV4-1 to TRBJ1-5; no definite D call. The CDR3 is made up of 15 amino acids. V shed 0 bases and J shed 2 bases, with 8 bases lying between them. CDR1 is MGHRA and CDR2 is YSYEKL in the germline V gene. For the CDR3, the DNA is TGCGCCAGCAGCCAAGACGGCGGTGGCAATCAGCCCCAGCATTTT. This codes for CASSQDGGGNQPQHF.

CDR3 coding DNA: TGTGCCAGCAGCGTAGGGCAGGGGCTCTATGGCTACACCTTC. Its protein product is CASSVGQGLYGYTF. The genes are TRBV9 and TRBJ1-2; D possibly corresponds to TRBD1 (6 bases). The V gene lost 0 bases and the J gene lost 4 bases, with 10 bases spanning the gap. The germline gives CDR1 SGDLS, CDR2 YYNGEE. CDR3 length: 14 amino acids. The full variable domain, in which reference TRBV9 and TRBJ1-2 provide the parts outside the CDR3, is DSGVTQTPKHLITATGQRVTLRCSPRSGDLSVYWYQQSLDQGLQFLIQYYNGEERAKGNILERFSAQQFPDLHSELNLSSLELGDSALYFCASSVGQGLYGYTFGSGTRLTVV.

The CDR3 DNA reads as TGCGCCAGCAGTGATGGACAGGGCGGTAATTCACCCCTCCACTTT. This sequence encodes CASSDGQGGNSPLHF. The chain joins TRBV10-1 to TRBJ1-6; 8 bases agree with TRBD1. The CDR3 runs to 15 residues. Trimming took 3 bases from V and 6 from J; bases not matched to a gene: 4. Germline V gene data show CDR1 as WNHNN and CDR2 as SYGVQD (reference sequence).

The chain recombines TRBV4-1 with TRBJ2-7; D perhaps matches TRBD2 (5 bases). V shed 0 bases and J shed 0 bases, with 9 bases lying between them. This CDR3 contains 15 residues. Germline V lookup: CDR1 MGHRA, CDR2 YSYEKL. In nucleotides, the CDR3 is TGCGCCAGCAGCCAAGACTTGGGAGTCTCCTACGAGCAGTACTTC. It encodes CASSQDLGVSYEQYF.

The chain employs TRBV28 and TRBJ2-4, with D possibly being TRBD2 (5 bases). CDR3 size: 16 residues. The germline V and J ends were trimmed by 6 bases and 7 bases, with 22 bases remaining between them. Germline V CDR1 and CDR2: MDHEN, SYDVKM. This CDR3 reads CASRYSGVAAENIQYF. The CDR3 DNA sequence: TGTGCCAGCAGGTATTCCGGGGTAGCAGCGGAGAACATTCAGTACTTC.

This clone occurred a few times. This chain uses TRBV12-5 with TRBJ1-3; TRBD1 matches at 7 bases. This CDR3 region has 14 residues. The germline V gene has CDR1 LGHNT and CDR2 FRNRAP. J was trimmed by 3 bases and V by 6 bases; bases with no gene match: 5. Here the CDR3 reads CASGRGTVGNTIYF. The DNA of the CDR3 is TGTGCTAGTGGCCGAGGGACAGTTGGAAACACCATATATTTT.

This chain connects TRBV9 to TRBJ2-5; 7 bases fit TRBD2. CDR1 and CDR2 (germline): SGDLS, YYNGEE. Unmatched junction bases numbered 3, after V lost 0 bases and J lost 4 bases. The CDR3 consists of 14 residues. As DNA, the CDR3 is TGTGCCAGCAGCGTAGCTAGCGGTGGAGAGACCCAGTACTTC. Protein: CASSVASGGETQYF.

The chain employs TRBV14 and TRBJ2-1; the match to TRBD1 covers 8 bases. V shed 6 bases, J shed 4 bases, and the junction held 8 bases outside the gene matches. Germline V lookup: CDR1 SGHDN, CDR2 FVKESK. The CDR3 spans 15 residues. CDR3: CASSLGTGVYNEQFF. CDR3 in DNA: TGTGCCAGCAGTCTCGGGACAGGAGTTTACAATGAGCAGTTCTTC.

The chain employs TRBV29-1 and TRBJ1-1; D is ambiguous. V lost 7 bases and J 1 base, leaving 13 bases between the germline ends. There are 13 residues in the CDR3. Germline V gives CDR1 SQVTM, CDR2 ANQGSEA. CDR3 in amino acids: CSAIRLKNTEAFF. The CDR3 DNA sequence: TGCAGCGCCATCAGACTTAAGAACACTGAAGCTTTCTTT.

The chain couples TRBV5-4 to TRBJ1-1, with 7 bases aligning to TRBD1. V trimming: 4 bases; J trimming: 4 bases; junction bases outside the gene matches: 4. Germline CDR1 SGHNT, CDR2 YYREEE (reference sequence). The CDR3 has 13 residues. The CDR3, as DNA: TGTGCCAGCAGCCTCGGGACAGTCACTGAAGCTTTCTTT. It codes for CASSLGTVTEAFF.

V is TRBV5-1 and J is TRBJ2-7; no clear D gene. V lost 1 base to trimming and J lost 5 bases, with 10 bases between them. The CDR3 runs 13 residues. The germline CDR1 and CDR2 sequences are SGHRS and YFSETQ. CDR3 sequence: CASSLTTFHEQYF. CDR3 in DNA: TGCGCCAGCAGCTTGACGACATTCCACGAGCAGTACTTC.

The rearrangement joins TRBV5-5 to TRBJ2-1; TRBD2 matches at 7 bases. CDR1 SGHKS and CDR2 YYEKEE come from the germline V gene (reference sequence). The ends lost 4 bases at V and 4 bases at J; junction bases unmatched: 5. The CDR3 loop spans 14 amino acids. The CDR3 protein is CASSNVGGYNEQFF. The CDR3 region has the DNA TGTGCCAGCAGCAATGTGGGAGGGTACAATGAGCAGTTCTTC.

The chain uses TRBV4-1 and TRBJ2-3, with D perhaps TRBD1 (5 bases). CDR1 is MGHRA, CDR2 YSYEKL, per germline. Trimming took 1 base from V and 2 from J, leaving 10 bases between them. The CDR3 runs to 15 residues. CDR3: CASSQVQGSTDTQYF. CDR3 bases: TGCGCCAGCAGCCAAGTTCAGGGATCCACAGATACGCAGTATTTT.

This clone was recorded only once. This chain uses TRBV5-1 with TRBJ2-3, with 9 bases that match TRBD1. CDR1 is SGHRS and CDR2 is YFSETQ in the germline V gene. The CDR3 contains 16 residues. V dropped 0 bases and J dropped 2; count of bases not matched to a gene: 4. The CDR3 DNA reads as TGCGCCAGCAGCTTGGGGACAGGGGACCCCACAGATACGCAGTATTTT. Its translation is CASSLGTGDPTDTQYF.

The chain joins TRBV28 to TRBJ1-5; D might be TRBD1 (6 bases). V was cut by 0 bases and J by 7 bases, with 7 bases left in between. The CDR3 sequence is 13 residues long. The germline CDR1 and CDR2 sequences are MDHEN and SYDVKM. Here the CDR3 reads CASSLWRGQPQHF. CDR3 DNA: TGTGCCAGCAGTTTATGGAGGGGGCAGCCCCAGCATTTT.

This chain links TRBV27 with TRBJ1-6; D remains unclear. The CDR3 sequence is 16 residues long. Germline V gene sequence: CDR1 MNHEY, CDR2 SMNVEV (reference sequence). With 2 bases removed from V and 6 bases from J, the gap between germline ends came to 14 bases. CDR3 bases: TGTGCCAGCAGTTTAAAGTCTGGAGCTACTAATTCACCCCTCCACTTT. Amino acids: CASSLKSGATNSPLHF.

The rearrangement joins TRBV14 to TRBJ2-3; TRBD2 matches at 7 bases. CDR1 and CDR2 (germline): SGHDN, FVKESK. CDR3 length equals 17 residues. V dropped 3 bases and J dropped 6; count of bases not matched to a gene: 15. The CDR3 DNA sequence: TGTGCCAGCAGCCATGACGCCGGGACTACCTCCATGGATACGCAGTATTTT. Translating gives CASSHDAGTTSMDTQYF.

This chain uses TRBV25-1 with TRBJ2-1; the match to TRBD2 covers 10 bases. The CDR3 has 15 amino acids. Germline V gene data show CDR1 as MGHDK and CDR2 as SYGVNS. Germline trimming cut 5 bases from V and 6 bases from J; bases unmatched to any gene: 7. The CDR3 is CASSPRIAGGNEQFF. CDR3 nucleotides: TGTGCCAGCAGTCCCCGGATAGCGGGGGGCAATGAGCAGTTCTTC.

The rearrangement links TRBV15 to TRBJ1-2, with D maybe TRBD1 (5 bases). CDR3 size: 13 residues. CDR1 and CDR2 (germline): LNHNV, YYDKDF (reference sequence). The V end lost 1 base, the J end lost 7 bases, and 10 bases lay between the germline ends. The CDR3 loop is CATSRGGALGYTF. Here the CDR3 DNA reads TGTGCCACCAGCAGAGGCGGGGCCCTTGGCTACACCTTC.